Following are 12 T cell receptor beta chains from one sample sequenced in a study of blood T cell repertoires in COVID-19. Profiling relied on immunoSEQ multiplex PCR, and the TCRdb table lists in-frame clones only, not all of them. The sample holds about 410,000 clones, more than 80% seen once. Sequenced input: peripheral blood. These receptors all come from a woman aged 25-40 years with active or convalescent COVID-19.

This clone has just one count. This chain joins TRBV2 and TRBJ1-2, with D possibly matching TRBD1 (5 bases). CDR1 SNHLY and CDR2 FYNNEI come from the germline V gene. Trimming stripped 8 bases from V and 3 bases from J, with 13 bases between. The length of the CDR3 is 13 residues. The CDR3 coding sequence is TGTGCCAGCGGGACGGGGGTCTACTATGGCTACACCTTC. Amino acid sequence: CASGTGVYYGYTF.

The CDR3 DNA reads as TGTGCCAGCAGCCAAGATGGAGGTCCGTCCTACGAGCAGTACTTC. The encoded protein is CASSQDGGPSYEQYF. The chain employs TRBV3-1 (or the pseudogene TRBV3-2) and TRBJ2-7; TRBD2 might be the D (5 bases). Per germline, CDR1 LGHDT and CDR2 YNNKEL (reference sequence). The CDR3 has 15 amino acids. Deletions cut 0 bases from V and 1 base from J, with 10 bases between.

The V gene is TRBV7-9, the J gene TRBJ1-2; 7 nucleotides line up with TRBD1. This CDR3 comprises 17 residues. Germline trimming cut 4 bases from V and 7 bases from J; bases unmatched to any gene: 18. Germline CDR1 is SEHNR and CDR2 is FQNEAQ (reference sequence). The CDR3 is CASSSSTLGGGFLGYTF. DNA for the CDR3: TGTGCCAGCAGCTCATCAACATTAGGGGGCGGATTCCTTGGCTACACCTTC.

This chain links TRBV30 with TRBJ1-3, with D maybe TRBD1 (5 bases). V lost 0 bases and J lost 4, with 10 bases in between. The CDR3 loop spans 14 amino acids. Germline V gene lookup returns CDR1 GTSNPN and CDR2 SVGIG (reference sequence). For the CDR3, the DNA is TGTGCCTGGAGTGTTATCGGGGGAGGAAACACCATATATTTT. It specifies CAWSVIGGGNTIYF. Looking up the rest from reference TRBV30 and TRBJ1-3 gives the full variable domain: SQTIHQWPATLVQPVGSPLSLECTVEGTSNPNLYWYRQAAGRGLQLLFYSVGIGQISSEVPQNLSASRPQDRQFILSSKKLLLSDSGFYLCAWSVIGGGNTIYFGEGSWLTVV.

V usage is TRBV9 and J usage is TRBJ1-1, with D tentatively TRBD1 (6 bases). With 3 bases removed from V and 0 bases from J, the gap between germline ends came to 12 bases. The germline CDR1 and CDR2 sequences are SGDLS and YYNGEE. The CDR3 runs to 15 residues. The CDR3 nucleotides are TGTGCCAGCAGCGGACAGACAGGTATGAACACTGAAGCTTTCTTT. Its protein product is CASSGQTGMNTEAFF.

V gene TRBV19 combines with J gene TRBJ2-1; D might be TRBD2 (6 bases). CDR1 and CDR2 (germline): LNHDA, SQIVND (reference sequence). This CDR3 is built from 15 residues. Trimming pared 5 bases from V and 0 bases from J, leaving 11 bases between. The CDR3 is CASSLSGHSYNEQFF. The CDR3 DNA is TGTGCCAGTAGTTTAAGCGGGCACTCCTACAATGAGCAGTTCTTC.

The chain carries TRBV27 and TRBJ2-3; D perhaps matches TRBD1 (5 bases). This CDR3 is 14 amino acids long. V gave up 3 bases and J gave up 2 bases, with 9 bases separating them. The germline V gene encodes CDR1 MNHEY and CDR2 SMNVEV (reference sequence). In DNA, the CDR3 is TGTGCCAGCAGTTTTAAGGGGTTCACAGATACGCAGTATTTT. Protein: CASSFKGFTDTQYF.

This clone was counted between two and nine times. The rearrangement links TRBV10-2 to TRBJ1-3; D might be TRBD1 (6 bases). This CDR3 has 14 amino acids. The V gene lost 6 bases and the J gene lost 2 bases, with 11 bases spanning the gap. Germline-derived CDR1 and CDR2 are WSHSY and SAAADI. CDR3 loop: CASREQGPGNTIYF. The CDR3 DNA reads TGCGCCAGCAGAGAACAGGGACCTGGAAACACCATATATTTT.

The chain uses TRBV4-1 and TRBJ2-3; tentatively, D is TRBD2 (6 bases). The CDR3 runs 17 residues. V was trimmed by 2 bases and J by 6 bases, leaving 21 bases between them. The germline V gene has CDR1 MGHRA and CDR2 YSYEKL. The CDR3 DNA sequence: TGCGCCAGCAGCCAAAAAGGGAGCACCTCCGGAGGGGATACGCAGTATTTT. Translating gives CASSQKGSTSGGDTQYF.

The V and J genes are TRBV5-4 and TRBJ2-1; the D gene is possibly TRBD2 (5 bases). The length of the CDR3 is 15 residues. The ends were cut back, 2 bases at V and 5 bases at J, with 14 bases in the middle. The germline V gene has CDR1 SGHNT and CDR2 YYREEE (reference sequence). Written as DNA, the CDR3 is TGTGCCAGCAGCTTAGCCGGGATGGACGACAATGAGCAGTTCTTC. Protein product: CASSLAGMDDNEQFF.

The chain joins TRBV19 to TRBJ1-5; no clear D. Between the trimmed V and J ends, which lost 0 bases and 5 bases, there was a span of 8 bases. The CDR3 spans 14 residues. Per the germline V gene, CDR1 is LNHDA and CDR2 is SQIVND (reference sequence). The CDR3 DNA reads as TGTGCCAGTAGTATAGAGGGCGAATATCAGCCCCAGCATTTT. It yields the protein CASSIEGEYQPQHF.

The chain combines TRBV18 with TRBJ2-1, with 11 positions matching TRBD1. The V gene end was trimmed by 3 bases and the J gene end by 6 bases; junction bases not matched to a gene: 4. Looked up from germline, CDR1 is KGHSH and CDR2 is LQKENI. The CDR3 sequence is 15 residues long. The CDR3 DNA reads TGTGCCAGCTCACCCGGGACAGGGGGGTCCAATGAGCAGTTCTTC. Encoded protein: CASSPGTGGSNEQFF.